Listed below are T cell receptor beta chains from one sample, sequenced in a study of T cell responses to AZD1222 COVID-19 vaccine. Repertoires were generated with immunoSEQ multiplex PCR, while TCRdb's copy carries only in-frame clones and drops some. The sample contains about 81,000 clones, about 90% of which appear only once. The sequencing used peripheral blood, collected on day 0 of AZD1222 vaccination. The receptors were sampled from an adult in good health. Each CDR3 is given with its conserved first and last residue. The D gene is left open where the match is weak. Only some rows state a clone size, as once, few, many or a class for expanded clones.

abundance	v_gene	d_gene	j_gene	CDR3nt	CDR3aa
NA	TRBV10-3	NA	TRBJ2-7	TGTGCCATCAGTGAGACCCGGGGCTACAACGAGCAGTACTTC	CAISETRGYNEQYF
NA	TRBV5-1	NA	TRBJ1-1	TGCGCCAGCAGCTTCGAGGCGGGAACTGAAGCTTTCTTT	CASSFEAGTEAFF
NA	TRBV11-2	NA	TRBJ2-7	TGTGCCAGCAGCTTGGGACTGGATACCTACGAGCAGTACTTC	CASSLGLDTYEQYF
few	TRBV18	NA	TRBJ2-1	TGTGCCAGCTCACAGCTAGACCTATACAATGAGCAGTTCTTC	CASSQLDLYNEQFF
NA	TRBV5-1	TRBD2	TRBJ2-1	TGCGCCAGCAGCTTGGGGACTAGCGCATCCTACAATGAGCAGTTCTTC	CASSLGTSASYNEQFF
NA	TRBV6-5	TRBD1	TRBJ2-1	TGTGCCAGCAACCGACAGGGCGATGAGCAGTTCTTC	CASNRQGDEQFF
NA	TRBV27	TRBD2	TRBJ2-3	TGTGCCAGCAGTTTAGAGGCCGTGCTAGCGGGAGGGCCCTCGAGTTGGGATACGCAGTATTTT	CASSLEAVLAGGPSSWDTQYF
NA	TRBV11-2	TRBD1	TRBJ2-5	TGTGCCAGCAGCACCACCCCGACAGGGTTGGAGACCCAGTACTTC	CASSTTPTGLETQYF
NA	TRBV6-5	NA	TRBJ2-4	TGTGCCAGCAGGCAGGGGTGGTGGGAAAACATTCAGTACTTC	CASRQGWWENIQYF
few	TRBV28	NA	TRBJ1-5	TGTGCCAGCAGTTCGGTGGGGCGGCCCCAGCATTTT	CASSSVGRPQHF
NA	TRBV28	TRBD2	TRBJ2-7	TGTGCCAGCAGTTTCCAATATACCCGGGACTACGCCTACGAGCAGTACTTC	CASSFQYTRDYAYEQYF
NA	TRBV19	TRBD2	TRBJ2-3	TGTGCCAGTAGTAATGCCGCTAGCGGGAGTCCAAGGGATACGCAGTATTTT	CASSNAASGSPRDTQYF
NA	TRBV5-1	TRBD2	TRBJ2-1	TGCGCCAGCAGCTTCGTAGCGGGAGCGACCAACTACAATGAGCAGTTCTTC	CASSFVAGATNYNEQFF
NA	TRBV5-6	TRBD1	TRBJ2-5	TGTGCCAGCAGCTCGACAGGGGGTGAGACCCAGTACTTC	CASSSTGGETQYF
NA	TRBV27	NA	TRBJ2-3	TGTGCCAGCAGTCCGCTGACATTCTCTAGCACAGATACGCAGTATTTT	CASSPLTFSSTDTQYF
once	TRBV3-1/TRBV3-2	NA	TRBJ1-5	TGTGCCAGCAGCCAAGACAGGGCCCAGCCCCAGCATTTT	CASSQDRAQPQHF
NA	TRBV7-9	TRBD1	TRBJ1-2	TGTGCCAGCAGCTCCCCCCGGGACAGGTTTGTCGACACCTTC	CASSSPRDRFVDTF
NA	TRBV28	NA	TRBJ2-1	TGTGCCAGCACCACTCCTTTGACAGCTAATGAGCAGTTCTTC	CASTTPLTANEQFF
NA	TRBV7-6	NA	TRBJ2-1	TGTGCCAGCAGCTTAGGTCCCGATTCCTACAATGAGCAGTTCTTC	CASSLGPDSYNEQFF
once	TRBV2	NA	TRBJ1-4	TGTGCCAGCACCATTTGGGGAGTTGGTGAAAAACTGTTTTTT	CASTIWGVGEKLFF
NA	TRBV3-1/TRBV3-2	TRBD2	TRBJ2-3	TGTGCCAGCAGCCAAGTCACTAGCGGACATTCAGATACGCAGTATTTT	CASSQVTSGHSDTQYF
NA	TRBV5-1	NA	TRBJ2-7	TGCGCCAGCAGCTTGGCCCCTGAAGGCGAGCAGTACTTC	CASSLAPEGEQYF
once	TRBV19	NA	TRBJ2-1	TGTGCCAGTAGCTTACTCGACGGGGAAATTAATGAGCAGTTCTTC	CASSLLDGEINEQFF